This T cell receptor (beta chain) derives from a study of early T cells in non-severe SARS-CoV-2 infection. Looking at the study overall: Sequencing targeted bulk RNA from unsorted whole blood, leaving chains unpaired. Study-wide results and caveats: Matching with VDJdb favored anti-spike CD8 responses (missing private and CD4 specificities).

Individual cDNA molecules each received unique molecular identifiers attached to them. TCRdb independently ran MiXCR on the 5' RACE reads; one entry per CDR3 protein. The repertoire holds roughly 100,000 distinct CDR3 sequences, with 12% as singletons. Turning to this clonotype: Its antigen is currently unknown.

Germline V CDR1 and CDR2: SGHRS, YFSETQ. Losses at the gene ends were 1 base for V and 0 bases for J; bases not matched to a gene: 4. The CDR3 has 16 amino acids. The clonotype originates from an adult who was a healthcare worker with PCR-confirmed SARS-CoV-2 infection or an uninfected control (not recorded which). This chain links TRBV5-1 with TRBJ2-3; 8 bases are shared with TRBD2. The sequencing here drew on whole blood, taken at baseline. The CDR3: CASSLLKRESTDTQYF. For the CDR3, the DNA is TGCGCCAGCAGCTTGTTAAAGCGGGAGAGCACAGATACGCAGTATTTT.